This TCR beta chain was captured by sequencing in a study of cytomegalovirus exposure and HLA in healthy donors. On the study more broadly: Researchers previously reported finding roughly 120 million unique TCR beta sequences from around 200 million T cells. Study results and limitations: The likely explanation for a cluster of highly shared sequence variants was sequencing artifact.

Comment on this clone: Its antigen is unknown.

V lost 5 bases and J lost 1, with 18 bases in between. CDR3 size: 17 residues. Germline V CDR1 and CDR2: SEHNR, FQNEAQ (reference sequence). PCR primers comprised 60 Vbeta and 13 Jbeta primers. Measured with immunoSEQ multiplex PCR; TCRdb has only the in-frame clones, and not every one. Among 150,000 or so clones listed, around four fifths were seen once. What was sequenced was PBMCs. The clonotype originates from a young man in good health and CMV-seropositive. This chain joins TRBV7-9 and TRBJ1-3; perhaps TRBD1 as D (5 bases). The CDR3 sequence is CASSGTRVFFSGNTIYF. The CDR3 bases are TGTGCCAGCAGCGGTACCAGGGTCTTTTTTTCTGGAAACACCATATATTTT.